Here is one TCR beta chain with its context. Its cognate antigen has yet to be identified. No base-level quality is on record; no much larger clone is a single base apart. The meaning of the sample's time point label: about 28 days (+/-7) after the second vaccine dose. AZD1222 recipients with second doses at about 4 weeks or about 12 weeks were pooled, because spike-specific TCR depth and breadth did not differ between schedules. Vaccinee samples were obtained from the UK trials COV001 and COV002, which included a single-blind randomized controlled phase 2/3 trial of AZD1222 (ChAdOx1 nCoV-19) in healthy adults. For TCRbeta chain sequencing, PBMC samples from trial participants were taken at day 0 and at day 28 after the second dose. The sample comes from a study of T cell responses to AZD1222 COVID-19 vaccine (dated by TCRdb to the early 2020s). Turning to the overall study: A total of approximately 240 trial participants underwent TCR sequencing, of whom around 210 had received two doses of AZD1222 and about 26 had received two doses of the MenACWY control vaccine. Enrollment into the trials was organized by age into subgroups of 18-55, 56-69 and 70-plus years, and those subgroups contained approximately 160, 26 and 62 TCR-sequenced participants, respectively.

The CDR3 contains 13 residues, cysteine and phenylalanine counted. Only the CDR3 portion is preserved as DNA: 39 bases, with reading frame beginning at the first base. Trimming removed 2 bases from V and 3 bases from J, leaving 8 bases between the germline ends. Per the germline V gene, MNHEY is the CDR1 and SVGAGI is the CDR2. What the research found in general, with its limitations: Most participants were white British and females outnumbered males, and the authors suggested that clonal diversity may have been underestimated. Conclusions about previously exposed vaccinees were limited because only a handful of AZD1222 recipients were SARS-CoV-2 seropositive at baseline. After two AZD1222 doses, spike-specific TCR breadth and depth were significantly higher than at day 0 and than in MenACWY recipients. Because no day 14 peak-response samples were available, repertoires were characterized only after the peak T cell response. In the small 56-69-year group, the increase in depth fell short of significance, most likely because of low power. Epitopes outside the regions mutated in the B.1.351 and B.1.1.7 variants were reportedly recognized by nearly half of the unique spike-specific TCRs. Vaccine-associated CD4 TCRs spanned the whole spike protein, with dominant responses in regions 160-218 and 743-854.

The CDR3 regions of human TCRbeta chains were analyzed by immunosequencing. The authors' analysis ran thus. TCRs in the repertoires were matched against a reference library of SARS-CoV-2-specific TCRs that had been generated with the MIRA antigen-specificity platform. Breadth was defined as the fraction of unique TCRs that were SARS-CoV-2-associated, and depth was defined as the fraction of total T cells that were SARS-CoV-2-associated. Each spike-specific TCR was assigned to its reactive spike region and to a CD4 or CD8 class using the MIRA data. Log10-transformed breadth and depth values were compared by one-way ANOVA with Sidak's multiple comparisons tests. Held by TCRdb, this immuneACCESS table contains in-frame sequences only and omits some clones. Under half of the omission traces to an unresolved V gene where checked; the cause of the rest is unknown. V, J and clone size were drawn from that table, and D and trimming were deduced from the DNA. Counted in this sample were some 180,000 clones; 91% of them appeared once. The ten largest account for more than 1.5% of the sample.

The specimen comprised peripheral blood, sampled 28 days after the second AZD1222 dose. Rearrangement joined TRBV6-5 to TRBJ2-7, with the D gene too uncertain to name. The TCR was taken from an adult who received the AZD1222 COVID-19 vaccine. At the DNA level, the sequence is TGTGCCAGCAGTTACCGGTCCAACTACGAGCAGTACTTC. Its product reads: CASSYRSNYEQYF.